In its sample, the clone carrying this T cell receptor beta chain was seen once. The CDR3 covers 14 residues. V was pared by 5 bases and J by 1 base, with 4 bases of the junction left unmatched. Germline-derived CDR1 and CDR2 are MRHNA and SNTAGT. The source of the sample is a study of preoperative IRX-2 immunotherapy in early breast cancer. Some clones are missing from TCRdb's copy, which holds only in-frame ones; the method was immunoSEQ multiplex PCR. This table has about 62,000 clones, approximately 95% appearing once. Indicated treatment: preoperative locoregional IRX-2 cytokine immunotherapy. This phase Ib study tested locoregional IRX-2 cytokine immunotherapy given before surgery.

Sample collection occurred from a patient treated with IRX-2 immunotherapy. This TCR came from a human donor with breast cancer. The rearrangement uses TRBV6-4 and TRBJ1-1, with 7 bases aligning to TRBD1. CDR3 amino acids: CASSPGQENTEAFF. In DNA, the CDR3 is TGTGCCAGCAGTCCCGGACAGGAGAACACTGAAGCTTTCTTT.